What follows are 10 T cell receptor beta chains derived from one specimen sequenced in a study of T cell repertoires in cytomegalovirus infection. TCRdb reprocessed the reads with MiXCR, giving one entry per CDR3 protein. The data contain roughly 300,000 distinct CDR3 sequences, over 7.5% of them singletons. The specimen sequenced was PBMCs. These receptors were collected from a human donor in good health (CMV status not recorded). Some clones in this sample may be carry-over from other donors' samples.

The CDR3 loop reads CASRPGLAGGYEQFF. The CDR3 DNA is TGTGCCAGTAGACCCGGACTAGCGGGGGGGTATGAGCAGTTCTTC. J is TRBJ2-1 and V is TRBV19; 15 bases line up with TRBD2. The germline CDR1 and CDR2 sequences are LNHDA and SQIVND (reference sequence). Germline trimming cut 6 bases from V and 8 bases from J; bases unmatched to any gene: 5. The CDR3 spans 15 residues.

The table lists this clonotype with many counts. The rearrangement uses TRBV6-5 and TRBJ1-2, with 7 bases fitting TRBD1. The germline V gene encodes CDR1 MNHEY and CDR2 SVGAGI. J was trimmed by 7 bases and V by 4 bases; bases with no gene match: 6. The CDR3 is 13 amino acids. Here the CDR3 DNA reads TGTGCCAGCAGTTTCCTCGACAGGGTTGGCTACACCTTC. Amino acids: CASSFLDRVGYTF.

This clonotype was found many times. J is TRBJ2-7 and V is TRBV7-6; TRBD1 matches 11 bases. The V gene end was trimmed by 5 bases and the J gene end by 2 bases; junction bases not matched to a gene: 5. CDR1 is SGHVS, CDR2 FNYEAQ, per germline. The CDR3 has 15 amino acids. The CDR3 DNA follows: TGTGCCAGCAGCCCGGGGACAGGGGGACCCTACGAGCAGTACTTC. Translation gives CASSPGTGGPYEQYF.

The V call is TRBV29-1, the J call TRBJ2-7; 8 bases line up with TRBD1. In germline, CDR1 is SQVTM, CDR2 ANQGSEA. The CDR3 sequence is 12 residues long. J was trimmed by 2 bases and V by 4 bases; bases with no gene match: 1. CDR3 DNA sequence: TGCAGCGTTGGGACAGGGCCCTACGAGCAGTACTTC. It yields the protein CSVGTGPYEQYF.

Only a few counts were recorded for this clonotype. The CDR3 region has the DNA TGCAGCTCCCGAACGGGACAGTTGGGCACTGAAGCTTTCTTT. It yields the protein CSSRTGQLGTEAFF. V gene TRBV29-1 combines with J gene TRBJ1-1; 7 nucleotides align to TRBD1. V lost 8 bases and J lost 4; bases outside the gene matches: 13. The CDR3 spans 14 residues. CDR1 SQVTM and CDR2 ANQGSEA come from the germline V gene.

This clonotype has more than one count but fewer than ten. V is TRBV28 and J is TRBJ1-5; possible D gene TRBD1, 6 bases. V was clipped by 8 bases and J by 2 bases, with 22 bases between them. The CDR3 is 17 residues long. Germline-derived CDR1 and CDR2 are MDHEN and SYDVKM. DNA of the CDR3: TGTGCCAGCGTGCCTTCACAGGGCGGCGGAGGCAATCAGCCCCAGCATTTT. Protein: CASVPSQGGGGNQPQHF.

This clonotype was counted only a few times. The chain carries TRBV20-1 and TRBJ1-6; D possibly corresponds to TRBD1 (5 bases). Germline V lookup: CDR1 DFQATT, CDR2 SNEGSKA (reference sequence). CDR3 length equals 14 residues. V was cut by 3 bases and J by 5 bases, with 11 bases left in between. Written as DNA, the CDR3 is TGCAGTGCTAGGGGGCAGCTGGATAATTCACCCCTCCACTTT. It encodes CSARGQLDNSPLHF.

The sample holds many counts of this clonotype. This sequence joins TRBV7-2 and TRBJ2-3, with no clear D. Deletions cut 2 bases from V and 6 bases from J, with 3 bases between. In germline, CDR1 is SGHTA, CDR2 FQGNSA. The CDR3 loop spans 11 amino acids. CDR3: CASSLIDTQYF. The CDR3 nucleotides are TGTGCCAGCAGCTTAATCGATACGCAGTATTTT.

This clonotype was seen only a few times. This sequence joins TRBV6-5 and TRBJ2-7, with 8 bases matching TRBD1. V trimming: 0 bases; J trimming: 2 bases; junction bases outside the gene matches: 3. From germline, CDR1 is MNHEY and CDR2 SVGAGI. CDR3 length: 15 residues. The CDR3 DNA is TGTGCCAGCAGTTACTCGCGACAGGGGACCTACGAGCAGTACTTC. It codes for CASSYSRQGTYEQYF.

This chain joins TRBV7-9 and TRBJ2-7; 7 positions agree with TRBD1. The CDR3 consists of 14 residues. Germline assignment: CDR1 SEHNR and CDR2 FQNEAQ (reference sequence). Unmatched junction bases numbered 5, after V lost 5 bases and J lost 1 base. CDR3 nucleotides: TGTGCCAGCAGCCAAGAGGGGGCTTCCTACGAGCAGTACTTC. Translating gives CASSQEGASYEQYF.